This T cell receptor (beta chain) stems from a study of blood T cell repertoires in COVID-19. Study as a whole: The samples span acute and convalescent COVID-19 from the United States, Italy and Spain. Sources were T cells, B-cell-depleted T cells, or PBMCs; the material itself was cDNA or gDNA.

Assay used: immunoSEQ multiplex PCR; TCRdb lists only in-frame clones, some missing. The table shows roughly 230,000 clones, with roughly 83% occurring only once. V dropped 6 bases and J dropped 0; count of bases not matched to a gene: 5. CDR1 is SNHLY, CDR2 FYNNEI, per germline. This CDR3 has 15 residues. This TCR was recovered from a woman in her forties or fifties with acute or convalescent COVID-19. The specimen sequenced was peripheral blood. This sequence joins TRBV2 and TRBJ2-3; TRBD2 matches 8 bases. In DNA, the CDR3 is TGTGCCAGCAGCCGAGCGGGGGCTAGCACAGATACGCAGTATTTT. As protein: CASSRAGASTDTQYF.